This is a list of T cell receptor beta chains from one sample in a study of blood T cell dynamics during melanoma immunotherapy. Sequencing used immunoSEQ multiplex PCR; TCRdb keeps in-frame clones, though not all of them. The sample carries 10,000 to 13,000 clones, 70% to 90% recorded once. The specimen was blood, collected from a patient treated with checkpoint blockade. These receptors came from a human donor with melanoma. CDR3s include the opening cysteine and the closing phenylalanine or tryptophan. A D gene is named only where the DNA matches it firmly. Only part of the rows carry a size: once, few, many, or a class if the clone is expanded.

TRBJ2-3 | . | TRBD1 | TRBV6-1 | TGTGCCAGCAGTGATTTTCAGGGGGCAGATACGCAGTATTTT | CASSDFQGADTQYF
TRBJ2-1 | . | TRBD2 | TRBV5-1 | TGCGCCAGCAGCTTGGAGAAGGCGGGGGTAGCTCGAAATGAGCAGTTCTTC | CASSLEKAGVARNEQFF
TRBJ1-4 | . | . | TRBV30 | TGTGCCTGGAGTGCCCAGACCGGGTTAAATGAAAAACTGTTTTTT | CAWSAQTGLNEKLFF
TRBJ2-3 | once | . | TRBV2 | TGTGCCAGCAGTTCTTCCGGGACGTACGTGGCAGATACGCAGTATTTT | CASSSSGTYVADTQYF
TRBJ2-3 | . | TRBD2 | TRBV5-1 | TGCGCCAGCAGCTTCTTAGCGGGGGGTTTGGATACGCAGTATTTT | CASSFLAGGLDTQYF
TRBJ2-7 | . | TRBD2 | TRBV6-1 | TGTGCCACCCACGGGGGGGCATGGTCTACCTACGAGCAGTACTTC | CATHGGAWSTYEQYF
TRBJ2-3 | . | TRBD2 | TRBV12-5 | TGTGCTAGTGGTTCCCCGCTCGGAGGGTTTGCGGGGGAAGGTACGCAGTATTTT | CASGSPLGGFAGEGTQYF
TRBJ2-7 | . | . | TRBV7-2 | TGTGCCAGCAGCCTCGCGGGCGGGGCCCTATACGAGCAGTACTTC | CASSLAGGALYEQYF
TRBJ2-1 | . | . | TRBV27 | TGTGCCAGCAGTTTATGGGGTCGGGGTGAGCAGTTCTTC | CASSLWGRGEQFF
TRBJ2-5 | once | . | TRBV4-3 | TGCGCCAGCAGCCAAGCCCCCGCGAGCCGAGAGACCCAGTACTTC | CASSQAPASRETQYF
TRBJ2-7 | . | TRBD1 | TRBV11-2 | TGTGCCAGCAGCTTAGAAGCAGGGGGCGAGCAGTACTTC | CASSLEAGGEQYF
TRBJ1-4 | . | . | TRBV7-6 | TGTGCCAGCAGCTTACAAGCAACTAATGAAAAACTGTTTTTT | CASSLQATNEKLFF
TRBJ2-7 | . | . | TRBV19 | TGTGCCAGTAGTAGGACCCTCTCCTACGAGCAGTACTTC | CASSRTLSYEQYF
TRBJ2-7 | . | TRBD2 | TRBV7-6 | TGTGCCAGCAGCCCACTAGCGGGGGGCAGCTCCTACGAGCAGTACTTC | CASSPLAGGSSYEQYF
TRBJ1-4 | . | . | TRBV7-6 | TGTGCCAGCAGCTTAAGGGGACACACCGCCGCAACTAATGAAAAACTGTTTTTT | CASSLRGHTAATNEKLFF
TRBJ2-4 | once | . | TRBV6-5 | TGTGCCAGCAGAAGACAGGACAAAAACATTCAGTACTTC | CASRRQDKNIQYF
TRBJ2-3 | . | TRBD1 | TRBV5-1 | TGCGCCAGCAGCTTCTATGGACAGGACGCTAGCACAGATACGCAGTATTTT | CASSFYGQDASTDTQYF
TRBJ2-2 | . | TRBD2 | TRBV6-5 | TGTGCCAGCGGGACTAGCTGGACGAACACCGGGGAGCTGTTTTTT | CASGTSWTNTGELFF
TRBJ2-2 | once | . | TRBV6-6 | TGTGCCAGCTTCCCCCCCGGAAGCACCGGGGAGCTGTTTTTT | CASFPPGSTGELFF
TRBJ1-1 | . | . | TRBV5-1 | TGCGCCAGCAGCTTGGGCCAGCCCGCGAGGGACACTGAAGCTTTCTTT | CASSLGQPARDTEAFF
TRBJ2-5 | . | . | TRBV15 | TGTGCCACCAGCAGAGATATCAGCCAAGAGACCCAGTACTTC | CATSRDISQETQYF
TRBJ2-7 | . | . | TRBV6-5 | TGTGCCAGCAGTTATGGGGGGAACGAGCAGTACTTC | CASSYGGNEQYF
TRBJ1-5 | . | . | TRBV6-1 | TGTGCCAGCAGTGAATCGGTCAGGAATAGAAATCAGCCCCAGCATTTT | CASSESVRNRNQPQHF
TRBJ2-1 | . | TRBD1 | TRBV18 | TGTGCCAGCTTATTATTACAGGGGGCATCCTACAATGAGCAGTTCTTC | CASLLLQGASYNEQFF
TRBJ2-7 | . | . | TRBV4-3 | TGCGCCAGCAGCCAAGTTCGGGGCTGGAGCTCCTACGAGCAGTACTTC | CASSQVRGWSSYEQYF
TRBJ1-3 | . | . | TRBV11-2 | TGTGCCAGCAGCTTAGAGGTTCTTCCGGGAGCTGGAAACACCATATATTTT | CASSLEVLPGAGNTIYF
TRBJ1-1 | . | . | TRBV7-9 | TGTGCCAGCAGCTTAGCGGGGGCTGGAAGGAGTGCTTTCTTT | CASSLAGAGRSAFF
TRBJ2-7 | . | TRBD1 | TRBV6-5 | TGTGCCAGCAGTTATCGAGGGCAGGGGGCCTACGAGCAGTACTTC | CASSYRGQGAYEQYF
TRBJ2-2 | . | . | TRBV6-5 | TGTGCCAGCCGACGGGTCCAGGGCACCGGGGAGCTGTTTTTT | CASRRVQGTGELFF
TRBJ1-2 | . | . | TRBV5-6 | TGTGCCAGCAGCTTGTACAGCTATGGCTACACCTTC | CASSLYSYGYTF
TRBJ2-1 | . | . | TRBV5-1 | TGCGCCAGCAGCTTGGTTCCCCACAATGAGCAGTTCTTC | CASSLVPHNEQFF
TRBJ1-2 | . | . | TRBV19 | TGTGCCAGTAGGGGGTTGAGCGGTGGCTACACCTTC | CASRGLSGGYTF
TRBJ1-2 | . | . | TRBV18 | TGTGCCAGCTCAGCCCGGGACGCCCGTTTGAATGGCTACACCTTC | CASSARDARLNGYTF
TRBJ1-3 | few | . | TRBV2 | TGTGCCAGCAGTGCCGGACGAAACACTGGAAACACCATATATTTT | CASSAGRNTGNTIYF
TRBJ1-1 | . | . | TRBV27 | TGTGCCAGCAGTTTACTCAGGGTGAGCACTGAAGCTTTCTTT | CASSLLRVSTEAFF
TRBJ2-5 | . | TRBD1 | TRBV5-4 | TGTGCCAGCGGTTCAGGGGGCTCGGGCGAGACCCAGTACTTC | CASGSGGSGETQYF
TRBJ2-2 | . | . | TRBV2 | TGTGCCAGCCGCCTGGGGGGCGAAACCGGGGAGCTGTTTTTT | CASRLGGETGELFF
TRBJ2-3 | once | TRBD2 | TRBV27 | TGTGCCAGCAGTCTGGGACTAGCGGGGTATACGCAGTATTTT | CASSLGLAGYTQYF
TRBJ2-2 | . | . | TRBV7-2 | TGTGCCAGCAGTTCTGAATTCACCGGGGAGCTGTTTTTT | CASSSEFTGELFF
TRBJ1-4 | . | . | TRBV28 | TGTGCCAGCAGTTCGCAGGGTACAGGGAATGAAAAACTGTTTTTT | CASSSQGTGNEKLFF
TRBJ1-5 | . | . | TRBV19 | TGTGCCAGTAGTATCGGAGGCCAAACATCCCATGGTCCCCAGCATTTT | CASSIGGQTSHGPQHF
TRBJ1-1 | once | . | TRBV5-1 | TGCGCCAGTAGGCCGGGGGCAGTGAACACTGAAGCTTTCTTT | CASRPGAVNTEAFF
TRBJ2-7 | . | . | TRBV10-3 | TGTGCCATCAGTGGCTCGGGCGGTGTTACCTACGAGCAGTACTTC | CAISGSGGVTYEQYF
TRBJ2-2 | . | . | TRBV27 | TGTGCCAGCAGTTTAAAAGGGGCTAGGGGGGGGAACACCGGGGAGCTGTTTTTT | CASSLKGARGGNTGELFF
TRBJ2-7 | once | TRBD2 | TRBV27 | TGTGCCAGCAGTTTGTTGGCTAGCGGGGGGGCGGTAAACGAGCAGTACTTC | CASSLLASGGAVNEQYF
TRBJ2-3 | . | . | TRBV9 | TGTGCCAGCAGCGTATTTCATTCCCCAGATACGCAGTATTTT | CASSVFHSPDTQYF
TRBJ1-5 | . | TRBD1 | TRBV19 | TGTGCCATAGGACAGGGTAGACAGCCCCAGCATTTT | CAIGQGRQPQHF
TRBJ2-5 | . | . | TRBV5-1 | TGCGCCAGCAACGAACAGGGTTGGGAGACCCAGTACTTC | CASNEQGWETQYF
TRBJ1-1 | . | . | TRBV7-2 | TGTGCCAGCAGCGGACAACAGGGCGGTCGTTCTGAAGCTTTCTTT | CASSGQQGGRSEAFF
TRBJ1-5 | . | . | TRBV10-2 | TGCGCCAGCAGTAATACCGGGAGCTATCAGCCCCAGCATTTT | CASSNTGSYQPQHF
TRBJ1-1 | . | . | TRBV2 | TGTGCCAGTTCCCTATGGGCGAGGAACACTGAAGCTTTCTTT | CASSLWARNTEAFF
TRBJ1-1 | . | TRBD1 | TRBV7-9 | TGTGCCAGCAGCTTAACAGGGGCGAACACTGAAGCTTTCTTT | CASSLTGANTEAFF
TRBJ1-6 | . | . | TRBV4-3 | TGCGCCAGCAGCCAAGATAGCTGGGTTACCTATAATTCACCCCTCCACTTT | CASSQDSWVTYNSPLHF